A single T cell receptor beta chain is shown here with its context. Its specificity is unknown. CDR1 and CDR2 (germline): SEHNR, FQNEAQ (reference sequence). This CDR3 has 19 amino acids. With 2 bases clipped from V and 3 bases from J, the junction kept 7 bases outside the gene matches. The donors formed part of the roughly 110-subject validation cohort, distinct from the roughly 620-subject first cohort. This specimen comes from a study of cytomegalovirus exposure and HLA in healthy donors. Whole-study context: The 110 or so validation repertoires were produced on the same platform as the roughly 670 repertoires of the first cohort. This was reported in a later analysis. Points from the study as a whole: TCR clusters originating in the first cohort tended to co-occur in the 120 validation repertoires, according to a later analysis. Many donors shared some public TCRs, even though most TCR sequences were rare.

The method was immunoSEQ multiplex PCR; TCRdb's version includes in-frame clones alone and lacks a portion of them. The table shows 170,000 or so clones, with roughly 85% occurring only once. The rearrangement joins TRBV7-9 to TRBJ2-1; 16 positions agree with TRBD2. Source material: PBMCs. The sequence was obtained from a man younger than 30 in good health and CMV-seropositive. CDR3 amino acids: CASSLTGTSGGAFYNEQFF. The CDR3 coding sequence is TGTGCCAGCAGCTTAACGGGGACTAGCGGGGGGGCCTTCTACAATGAGCAGTTCTTC.